A single sample gave rise to the 21 T cell receptor beta chains below, sequenced in a study of cytomegalovirus exposure and HLA in healthy donors. The primer mix had 60 Vbeta and 13 Jbeta primers. Sequencing used immunoSEQ multiplex PCR; TCRdb keeps in-frame clones, though not all of them. This listing includes under 90,000 clones. Sample: PBMCs. All receptors derive from a female donor in good health and CMV-seropositive.

V usage is TRBV28 and J usage is TRBJ2-7, with 11 bases identical to TRBD1. Unmatched junction bases numbered 11, after V lost 6 bases and J lost 7 bases. This CDR3 contains 15 residues. Germline V gene data show CDR1 as MDHEN and CDR2 as SYDVKM. CDR3 region: CASRPPGQGVREQYF. In DNA form, the CDR3 reads TGTGCCAGCAGACCCCCGGGACAGGGGGTTCGAGAGCAGTACTTC.

The rearrangement links TRBV5-1 to TRBJ1-1; 8 bases fit TRBD1. Looked up from germline, CDR1 is SGHRS and CDR2 is YFSETQ. The CDR3 length is 14 residues. The V segment lost 5 bases and the J segment 1 base; nucleotides outside the gene matches: 4. The chain's CDR3 is CASSSGQGNTEAFF. The CDR3 region has the DNA TGCGCCAGCAGTTCCGGACAGGGGAACACTGAAGCTTTCTTT.

The rearrangement uses TRBV7-9 and TRBJ1-1; D is possibly TRBD1 (6 bases). The germline CDR1 and CDR2 sequences are SEHNR and FQNEAQ (reference sequence). CDR3 length equals 16 residues. V lost 5 bases and J 3 bases, leaving 19 bases between the germline ends. The CDR3 DNA sequence: TGTGCCAGCAGCCTACAAGGGCAGGGGAACGACACTGAAGCTTTCTTT. It yields the protein CASSLQGQGNDTEAFF.

This chain links TRBV4-3 with TRBJ2-2; the match to TRBD2 covers 16 bases. This CDR3 contains 17 residues. Trimming at V came to 0 bases and at J to 6 bases, leaving 1 base not matched to a gene. In germline, CDR1 is LGHNA, CDR2 YSLEER. The CDR3 nucleotides read TGCGCCAGCAGCCAAGAGGGACTAGCGGGAGGGCCCGGGGAGCTGTTTTTT. It specifies CASSQEGLAGGPGELFF.

The chain employs TRBV15 and TRBJ2-1, with 9 bases aligning to TRBD2. V was pared by 6 bases and J by 1 base, with 1 base of the junction left unmatched. This CDR3 has 14 residues. Germline assignment: CDR1 LNHNV and CDR2 YYDKDF (reference sequence). The CDR3 region is CATRRGGSYNEQFF. As DNA, the CDR3 is TGTGCCACCAGGCGGGGGGGTTCCTACAATGAGCAGTTCTTC.

The chain has TRBV4-1 and TRBJ1-4; 9 bases fit TRBD1. Unmatched junction bases numbered 11, after V lost 4 bases and J lost 8 bases. CDR3 length: 16 amino acids. Germline V gives CDR1 MGHRA, CDR2 YSYEKL. CDR3 sequence (DNA): TGCGCCAGCAGCCGATACAGAACAGGGGGCAGAGAAAAACTGTTTTTT. Translated: CASSRYRTGGREKLFF.

V usage is TRBV28 and J usage is TRBJ1-5, with D possibly matching TRBD1 (6 bases). V lost 4 bases and J 4 bases, leaving 14 bases between the germline ends. The CDR3 loop spans 15 amino acids. CDR1 is MDHEN, CDR2 SYDVKM, per germline. The DNA of the CDR3 is TGTGCCAGCAGTTCGATGACAGGACCTAATCAGCCCCAGCATTTT. This gives the protein CASSSMTGPNQPQHF.

This chain uses TRBV6-1 with TRBJ1-5; D is undetermined. Trimming removed 2 bases from V and 5 bases from J, with 19 bases in between. The V gene's germline CDR1 is MNHNS and CDR2 SASEGT. The CDR3 is 17 residues long. The CDR3 loop is CASSELVWIGVDQPQHF. The CDR3 nucleotides read TGTGCCAGCAGTGAACTTGTCTGGATCGGGGTTGATCAGCCCCAGCATTTT.

J is TRBJ2-5 and V is TRBV15; 10 bases line up with TRBD2. V lost 1 base and J lost 4; bases outside the gene matches: 9. Germline V gene sequence: CDR1 LNHNV, CDR2 YYDKDF (reference sequence). The CDR3 loop spans 17 amino acids. The CDR3 spells CATSRVVLAGVGETQYF. CDR3 in DNA: TGTGCCACCAGCAGAGTTGTCCTAGCGGGGGTTGGAGAGACCCAGTACTTC. Variable domain in full (rest from reference TRBV15 and TRBJ2-5): DAMVIQNPRYQVTQFGKPVTLSCSQTLNHNVMYWYQQKSSQAPKLLFHYYDKDFNNEADTPDNFQSRRPNTSFCFLDIRSPGLGDTAMYLCATSRVVLAGVGETQYFGPGTRLLVL.

This chain connects TRBV5-6 to TRBJ2-7, with 7 bases lining up with TRBD1. The V segment lost 4 bases and the J segment 13 bases; nucleotides outside the gene matches: 14. Germline CDR1 is SGHDT and CDR2 is YYEEEE. The CDR3 has 13 residues. CDR3 region: CASSPGTAALTYF. The CDR3 region has the DNA TGTGCCAGCAGCCCCGGGACAGCCGCTTTGACCTACTTC.

The genes are TRBV28 and TRBJ2-1; 9 nucleotides line up with TRBD2. CDR1 is MDHEN and CDR2 is SYDVKM in the germline V gene. V shed 5 bases and J 7 bases; nucleotides not matched to a gene: 12. The CDR3 contains 16 residues. The CDR3 here is CASSPFGGRAGNEQFF. CDR3 coding DNA: TGTGCCAGCAGTCCCTTCGGCGGGAGGGCCGGAAATGAGCAGTTCTTC.

The gene calls are TRBV28 and TRBJ2-1; D is perhaps TRBD2 (10 bases). Germline CDR1 reads MDHEN; CDR2 reads SYDVKM. This CDR3 spans 17 amino acids. Trimming took off 8 bases at V and 7 bases at J, with 27 bases between the two ends. CDR3 in amino acids: CASRDRALAGEGNEQFF. The CDR3 bases are TGTGCCAGCCGGGACAGGGCTCTAGCGGGAGAGGGGAATGAGCAGTTCTTC. The variable domain in full, completed from reference TRBV28 and TRBJ2-1, reads DVKVTQSSRYLVKRTGEKVFLECVQDMDHENMFWYRQDPGLGLRLIYFSYDVKMKEKGDIPEGYSVSREKKERFSLILESASTNQTSMYLCASRDRALAGEGNEQFFGPGTRLTVL.

The rearrangement joins TRBV29-1 to TRBJ1-1; D is perhaps TRBD1 (6 bases). Trimming shortened V by 7 bases and J by 1 base, and 10 bases separated the two germline ends. The germline CDR1 and CDR2 sequences are SQVTM and ANQGSEA. The CDR3 has 12 amino acids. CDR3 residues: CSGGGWNTEAFF. The CDR3 nucleotides are TGCAGCGGGGGGGGCTGGAACACTGAAGCTTTCTTT.

This chain uses TRBV5-6 with TRBJ1-4; 8 positions agree with TRBD1. Trimming took 3 bases from V and 10 from J; bases not matched to a gene: 8. Germline CDR1 SGHDT, CDR2 YYEEEE. The CDR3 consists of 14 residues. The CDR3 nucleotides read TGTGCCAGCAGCTCCGGGACAGGTCTAGGAAAACTGTTTTTT. Translated, it gives CASSSGTGLGKLFF.

The chain's CDR3 is CASSQDGETSGVTGELFF. CDR3 bases: TGCGCCAGCAGCCAAGATGGAGAAACTAGCGGGGTCACCGGGGAGCTGTTTTTT. V is TRBV4-1 and J is TRBJ2-2; 10 bases agree with TRBD2. The V gene end was trimmed by 0 bases and the J gene end by 4 bases; junction bases not matched to a gene: 8. Germline V gives CDR1 MGHRA, CDR2 YSYEKL. The CDR3 covers 18 residues.

The rearrangement joins TRBV7-2 to TRBJ1-2, with D uncertain. CDR1 and CDR2 from the germline V gene are SGHTA and FQGNSA. Trimming took 5 bases from V and 1 from J, leaving 5 bases between them. The CDR3 loop spans 12 amino acids. DNA of the CDR3: TGTGCCAGCAGCCCCCTTAACTATGGCTACACCTTC. It encodes CASSPLNYGYTF.

CDR3 bases: TGTGCCAGCAGTCCCGGACAGGGGATAAACACCATATATTTT. Protein: CASSPGQGINTIYF. This chain uses TRBV7-8 with TRBJ1-3, with TRBD1 matching over 9 bases. This CDR3 has 14 residues. V dropped 6 bases and J dropped 6; count of bases not matched to a gene: 6. Germline CDR1 SGHVS, CDR2 FQNEAQ.

The chain has TRBV6-1 and TRBJ2-7, with 9 positions matching TRBD2. Per the germline V gene, CDR1 is MNHNS and CDR2 is SASEGT. The CDR3 covers 13 residues. V dropped 6 bases and J dropped 3; count of bases not matched to a gene: 3. The CDR3 region is CASRLAGVYEQYF. The DNA for the CDR3 is TGTGCCAGCAGATTAGCGGGGGTCTACGAGCAGTACTTC.

The CDR3 sequence is CASSGQAGTGELFF. The CDR3 nucleotides read TGTGCCAGCAGTGGGCAGGCAGGCACCGGGGAGCTGTTTTTT. The chain is built from TRBV2 and TRBJ2-2; D unresolved. Germline loops: CDR1 SNHLY, CDR2 FYNNEI. The CDR3 spans 14 residues. Trimming left V 4 bases short and J 4 bases short, with 10 bases between.

V gene TRBV4-3 combines with J gene TRBJ2-1; 7 nucleotides align to TRBD1. Trimming cost V 0 bases and J 4 bases; bases outside gene matches: 6. CDR1 and CDR2 from the germline V gene are LGHNA and YSLEER. The CDR3 sequence is 16 residues long. The chain's CDR3 is CASSQDEGAGYNEQFF. CDR3 coding DNA: TGCGCCAGCAGCCAAGATGAGGGGGCCGGTTACAATGAGCAGTTCTTC.

The chain uses TRBV29-1 and TRBJ2-3, with TRBD2 matching 7 bases. Trimming cost V 4 bases and J 2 bases; bases outside gene matches: 3. CDR3 length equals 13 residues. Germline V gene sequence: CDR1 SQVTM, CDR2 ANQGSEA. The CDR3 DNA reads TGCAGCGTTGGGGGAGGGGACACAGATACGCAGTATTTT. As protein: CSVGGGDTDTQYF.